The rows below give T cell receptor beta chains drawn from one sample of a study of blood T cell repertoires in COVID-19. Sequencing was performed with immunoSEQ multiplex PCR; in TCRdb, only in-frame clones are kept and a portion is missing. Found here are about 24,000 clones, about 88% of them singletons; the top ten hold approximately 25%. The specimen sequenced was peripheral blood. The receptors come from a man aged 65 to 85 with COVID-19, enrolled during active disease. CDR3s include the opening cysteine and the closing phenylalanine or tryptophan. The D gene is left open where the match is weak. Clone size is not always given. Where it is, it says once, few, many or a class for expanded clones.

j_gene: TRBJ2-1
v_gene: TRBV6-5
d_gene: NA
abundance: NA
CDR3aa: CASRSGTFYNEQFF
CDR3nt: TGTGCCAGCAGATCCGGGACATTCTACAATGAGCAGTTCTTC

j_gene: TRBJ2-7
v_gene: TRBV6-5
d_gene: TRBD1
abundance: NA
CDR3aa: CASSYGTGIYEQYF
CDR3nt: TGTGCCAGCAGTTACGGGACAGGGATATACGAGCAGTACTTC

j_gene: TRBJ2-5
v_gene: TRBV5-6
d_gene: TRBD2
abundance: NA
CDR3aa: CASSSLRGGAVETQYF
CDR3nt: TGTGCCAGCAGTTCTCTTCGGGGGGGCGCGGTAGAGACCCAGTACTTC

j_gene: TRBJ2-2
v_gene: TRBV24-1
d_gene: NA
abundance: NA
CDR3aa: CATSVRTGDGELFF
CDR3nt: TGTGCCACCAGTGTTCGGACTGGGGACGGGGAGCTGTTTTTT

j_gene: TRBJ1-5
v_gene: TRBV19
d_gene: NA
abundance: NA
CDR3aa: CASSMAGSNQPQHF
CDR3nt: TGTGCCAGTAGTATGGCAGGGAGCAATCAGCCCCAGCATTTT

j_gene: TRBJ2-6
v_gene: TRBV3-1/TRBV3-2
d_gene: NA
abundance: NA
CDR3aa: CASSQRNSGANVLTF
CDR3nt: TGTGCCAGCAGCCAGAGGAACTCTGGGGCCAACGTCCTGACTTTC

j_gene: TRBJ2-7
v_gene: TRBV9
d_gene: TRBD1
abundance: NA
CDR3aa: CASSPGTGAYEQYF
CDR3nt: TGTGCCAGCAGCCCCGGGACAGGAGCCTACGAGCAGTACTTC

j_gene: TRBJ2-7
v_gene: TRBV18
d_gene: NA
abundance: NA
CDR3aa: CASSPLSGFEQYF
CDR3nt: TGTGCCAGCTCACCCTTATCGGGGTTCGAGCAGTACTTC

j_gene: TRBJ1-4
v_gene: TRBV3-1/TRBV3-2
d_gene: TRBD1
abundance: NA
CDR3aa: CASSPGGRITEKLFF
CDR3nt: TGTGCCAGCAGTCCAGGGGGCCGAATTACTGAAAAACTGTTTTTT

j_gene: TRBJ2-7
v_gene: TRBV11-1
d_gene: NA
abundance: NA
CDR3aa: CASSSQENYEQYF
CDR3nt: TGTGCCAGCAGCTCACAGGAAAACTACGAGCAGTACTTC

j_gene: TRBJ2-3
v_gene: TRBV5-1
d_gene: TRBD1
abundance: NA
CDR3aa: CASSFTTGSTDTQYF
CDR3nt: TGCGCCAGCAGCTTTACGACAGGGAGCACAGATACGCAGTATTTT

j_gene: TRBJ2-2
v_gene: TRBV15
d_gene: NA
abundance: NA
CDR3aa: CATSRVKRGTGELFF
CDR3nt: TGTGCCACCAGTAGAGTAAAAAGGGGCACCGGGGAGCTGTTTTTT

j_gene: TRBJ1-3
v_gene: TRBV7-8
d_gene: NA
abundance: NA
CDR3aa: CASSSTGNTIYF
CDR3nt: TGTGCCAGCAGCTCAACTGGAAACACCATATATTTT

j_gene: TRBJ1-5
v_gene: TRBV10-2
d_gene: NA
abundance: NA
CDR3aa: CASSPLGGKGPQHF
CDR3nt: TGCGCCAGCAGCCCTCTCGGGGGGAAGGGGCCCCAGCATTTT

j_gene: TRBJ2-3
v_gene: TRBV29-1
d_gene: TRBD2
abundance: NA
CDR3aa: CSVEELAGGTDTQYF
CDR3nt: TGCAGCGTTGAAGAACTAGCGGGAGGAACAGATACGCAGTATTTT

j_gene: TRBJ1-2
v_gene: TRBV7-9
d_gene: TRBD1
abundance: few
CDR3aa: CASSPTRTGGDYGYTF
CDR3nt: TGTGCCAGCAGCCCGACTAGGACAGGTGGGGACTATGGCTACACCTTC

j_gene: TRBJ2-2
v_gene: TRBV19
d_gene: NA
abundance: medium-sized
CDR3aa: CASSSETLAIGELFF
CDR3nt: TGTGCCAGTAGTTCGGAGACCCTAGCGATCGGGGAGCTGTTTTTT

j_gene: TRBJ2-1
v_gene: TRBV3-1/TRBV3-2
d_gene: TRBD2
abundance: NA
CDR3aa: CASSLQRGGRNEQFF
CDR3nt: TGTGCCAGCAGCCTCCAGCGGGGGGGCCGTAATGAGCAGTTCTTC

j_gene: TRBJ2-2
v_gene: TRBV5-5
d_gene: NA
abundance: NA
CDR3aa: CASSPPGTGVNTGELFF
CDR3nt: TGTGCCAGCAGCCCACCGGGTACAGGAGTTAACACCGGGGAGCTGTTTTTT

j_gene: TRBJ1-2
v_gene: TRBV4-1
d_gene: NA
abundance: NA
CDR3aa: CASSQDRGLDANYGYTF
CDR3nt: TGCGCCAGCAGCCAAGATAGAGGGCTGGACGCTAACTATGGCTACACCTTC

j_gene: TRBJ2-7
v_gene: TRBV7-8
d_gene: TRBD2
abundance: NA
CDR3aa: CASSRNGGYEQYF
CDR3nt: TGTGCCAGCAGCCGAAACGGGGGGTACGAGCAGTACTTC

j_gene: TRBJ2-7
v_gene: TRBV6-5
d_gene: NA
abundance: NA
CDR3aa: CASKVAQGGYEQYF
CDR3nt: TGTGCCAGCAAAGTGGCTCAGGGGGGCTACGAGCAGTACTTC

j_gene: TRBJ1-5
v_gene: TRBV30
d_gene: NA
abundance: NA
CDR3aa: CAWSEIGDQPQHF
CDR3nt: TGTGCCTGGAGTGAAATTGGAGATCAGCCCCAGCATTTT

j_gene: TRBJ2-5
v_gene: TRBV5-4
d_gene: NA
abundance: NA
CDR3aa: CASSMLVPVGETQYF
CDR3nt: TGTGCCAGCAGCATGCTAGTGCCCGTCGGAGAGACCCAGTACTTC

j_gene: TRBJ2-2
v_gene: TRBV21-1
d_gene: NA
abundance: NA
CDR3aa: CASSKPSPRVAGELFF
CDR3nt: TGTGCCAGCAGCAAACCATCACCTCGGGTGGCCGGGGAGCTGTTTTTT

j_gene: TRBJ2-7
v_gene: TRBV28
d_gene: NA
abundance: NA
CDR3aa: CASSLATQGWGEQYF
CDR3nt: TGTGCCAGCAGTTTGGCTACCCAGGGTTGGGGCGAGCAGTACTTC

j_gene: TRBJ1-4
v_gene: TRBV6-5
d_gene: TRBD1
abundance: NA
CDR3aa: CASSYRQGATNEKLFF
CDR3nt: TGTGCCAGCAGTTACAGACAGGGGGCAACTAATGAAAAACTGTTTTTT

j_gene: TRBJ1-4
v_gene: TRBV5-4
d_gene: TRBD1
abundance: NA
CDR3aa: CASSMGTGTEKLFF
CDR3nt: TGTGCCAGCAGCATGGGGACAGGGACTGAAAAACTGTTTTTT

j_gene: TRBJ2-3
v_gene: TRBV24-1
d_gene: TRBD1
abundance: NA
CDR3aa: CATSDPQGQGRDTQYF
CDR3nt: TGTGCCACCAGTGATCCGCAGGGACAGGGAAGAGATACGCAGTATTTT

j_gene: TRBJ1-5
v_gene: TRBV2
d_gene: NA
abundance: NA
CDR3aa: CASSGGRNQPQHF
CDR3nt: TGTGCCAGCAGTGGGGGGCGCAATCAGCCCCAGCATTTT

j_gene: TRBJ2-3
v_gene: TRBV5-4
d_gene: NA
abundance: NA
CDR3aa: CASSLAATGLNTQYF
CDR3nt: TGTGCCAGCAGCTTGGCTGCTACAGGGTTAAATACGCAGTATTTT

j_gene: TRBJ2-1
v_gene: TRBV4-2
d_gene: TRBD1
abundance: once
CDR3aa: CASSQVNRGRINEQFF
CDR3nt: TGTGCCAGCAGCCAAGTGAACAGGGGGCGTATCAATGAGCAGTTCTTC

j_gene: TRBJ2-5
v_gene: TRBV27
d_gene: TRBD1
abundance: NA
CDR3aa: CASSSRQGKVQETQYF
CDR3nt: TGTGCCAGCAGTTCCCGACAGGGGAAGGTCCAAGAGACCCAGTACTTC

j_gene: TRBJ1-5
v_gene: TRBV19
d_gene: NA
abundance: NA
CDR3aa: CASRFGQNRLQPQHF
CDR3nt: TGTGCCAGTAGGTTTGGCCAGAACCGACTCCAGCCCCAGCATTTT

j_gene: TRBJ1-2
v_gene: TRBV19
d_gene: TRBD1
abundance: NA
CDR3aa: CASSISVTGGGDGYTF
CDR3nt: TGTGCCAGTAGTATTTCGGTGACAGGGGGCGGAGATGGCTACACCTTC

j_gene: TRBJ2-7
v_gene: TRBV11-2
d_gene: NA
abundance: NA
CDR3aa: CASSFISGSYEQYF
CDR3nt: TGTGCCAGCAGCTTTATTAGCGGCTCCTACGAGCAGTACTTC

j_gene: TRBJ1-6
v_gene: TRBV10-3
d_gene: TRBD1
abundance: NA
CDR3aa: CAIWTGGNSPLHF
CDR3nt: TGTGCCATCTGGACAGGGGGAAATTCACCCCTCCACTTT

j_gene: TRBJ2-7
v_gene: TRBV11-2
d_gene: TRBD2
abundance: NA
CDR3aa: CASSSPSGRLGEQYF
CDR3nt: TGTGCCAGCAGCTCCCCTAGCGGGAGGCTAGGCGAGCAGTACTTC

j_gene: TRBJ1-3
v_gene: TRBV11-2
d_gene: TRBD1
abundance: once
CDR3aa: CASSAGTGGNTIYF
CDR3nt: TGTGCCAGCAGCGCCGGGACAGGTGGAAACACCATATATTTT

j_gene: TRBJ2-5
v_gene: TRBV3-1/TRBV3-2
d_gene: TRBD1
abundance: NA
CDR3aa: CASSPGTVKETQYF
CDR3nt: TGTGCCAGCAGCCCCGGGACAGTAAAAGAGACCCAGTACTTC

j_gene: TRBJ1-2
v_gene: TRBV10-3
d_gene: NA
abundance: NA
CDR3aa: CASGPGTYGYTF
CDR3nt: TGTGCGTCCGGCCCGGGAACATATGGCTACACCTTC

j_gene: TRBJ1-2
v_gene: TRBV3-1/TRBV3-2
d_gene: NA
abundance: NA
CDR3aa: CASSFRQYGYTF
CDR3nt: TGTGCCAGCAGCTTTCGACAGTATGGCTACACCTTC

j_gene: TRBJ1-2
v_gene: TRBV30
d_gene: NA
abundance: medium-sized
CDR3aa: CAWIGRRPTLLYGYTF
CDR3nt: TGTGCCTGGATCGGTCGCAGGCCTACATTGCTCTATGGCTACACCTTC

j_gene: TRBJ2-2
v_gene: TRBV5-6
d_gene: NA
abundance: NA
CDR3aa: CASRFFQGNTGELFF
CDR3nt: TGTGCCAGCAGGTTTTTTCAGGGGAACACCGGGGAGCTGTTTTTT

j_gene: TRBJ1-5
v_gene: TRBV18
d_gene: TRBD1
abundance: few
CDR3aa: CASSLGQGSEPQHF
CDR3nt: TGTGCCAGCTCACTGGGACAGGGGTCGGAGCCCCAGCATTTT

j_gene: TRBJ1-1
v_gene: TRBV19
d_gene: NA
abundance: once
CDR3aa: CASSIPGHLNTEAFF
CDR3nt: TGTGCCAGTAGTATACCGGGACACTTGAACACTGAAGCTTTCTTT

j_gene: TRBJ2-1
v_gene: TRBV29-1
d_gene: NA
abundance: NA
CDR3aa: CSVQPSSYNEQFF
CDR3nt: TGCAGCGTCCAGCCTAGCTCCTACAATGAGCAGTTCTTC

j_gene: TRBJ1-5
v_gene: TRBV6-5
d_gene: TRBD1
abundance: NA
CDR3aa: CASDRGSNQPQHF
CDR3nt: TGTGCCAGCGACAGGGGGAGCAATCAGCCCCAGCATTTT

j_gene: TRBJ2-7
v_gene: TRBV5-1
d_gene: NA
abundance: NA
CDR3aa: CASNSPSSYEQYF
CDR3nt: TGCGCCAGCAACTCCCCGTCCTCCTACGAGCAGTACTTC

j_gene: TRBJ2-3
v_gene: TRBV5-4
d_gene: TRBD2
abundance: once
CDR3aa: CASSFGLAGSPDTQYF
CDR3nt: TGTGCCAGCAGCTTTGGGCTAGCGGGGTCCCCAGATACGCAGTATTTT

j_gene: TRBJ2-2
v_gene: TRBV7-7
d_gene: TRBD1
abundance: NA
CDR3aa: CASSPRTQGGGELFF
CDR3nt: TGTGCCAGCAGCCCCCGGACACAGGGGGGCGGGGAGCTGTTTTTT

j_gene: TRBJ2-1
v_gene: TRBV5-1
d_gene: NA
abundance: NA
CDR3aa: CASSATPGEKYNEQFF
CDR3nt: TGCGCCAGCAGCGCCACGCCGGGGGAAAAATACAATGAGCAGTTCTTC

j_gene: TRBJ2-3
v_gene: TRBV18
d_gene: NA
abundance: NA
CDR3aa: CASSPPAATDTQYF
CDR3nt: TGTGCCAGCTCACCACCCGCGGCCACAGATACGCAGTATTTT

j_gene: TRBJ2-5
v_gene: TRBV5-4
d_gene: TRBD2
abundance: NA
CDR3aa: CASSLVRGGETQYF
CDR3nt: TGTGCCAGCAGCTTGGTTCGGGGGGGGGAGACCCAGTACTTC

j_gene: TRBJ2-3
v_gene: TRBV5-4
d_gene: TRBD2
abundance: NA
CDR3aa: CASRILAGGPDTQYF
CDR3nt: TGTGCCAGCAGGATACTAGCGGGAGGGCCGGATACGCAGTATTTT